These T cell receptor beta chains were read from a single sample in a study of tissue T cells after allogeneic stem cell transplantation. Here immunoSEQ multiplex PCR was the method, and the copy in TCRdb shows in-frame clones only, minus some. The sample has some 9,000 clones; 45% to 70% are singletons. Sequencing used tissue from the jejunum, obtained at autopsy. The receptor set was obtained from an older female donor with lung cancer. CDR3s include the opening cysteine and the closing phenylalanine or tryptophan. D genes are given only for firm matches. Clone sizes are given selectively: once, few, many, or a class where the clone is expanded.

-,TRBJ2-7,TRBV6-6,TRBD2,TGTGCCAGCAGTTACAAGGGACTAGCGGTCTACGAGCAGTACTTC,CASSYKGLAVYEQYF
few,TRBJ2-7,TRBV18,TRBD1,TGTGCCAGCTCACCAAGACAGGGGGCGTCCCACGAGCAGTACTTC,CASSPRQGASHEQYF
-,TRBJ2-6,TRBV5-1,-,TGCGCCAGCAGCTTGGTACAGAGCTCTGGGGCCAACGTCCTGACTTTC,CASSLVQSSGANVLTF
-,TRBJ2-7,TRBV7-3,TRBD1,TGTGCCAGCAGCCTGGCCGGGGACAGCTCCTACGAGCAGTACTTC,CASSLAGDSSYEQYF
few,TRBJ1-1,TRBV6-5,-,TGTGCCAGCAGTTCCTTGGATTTGTGGGACACTGAAGCTTTCTTT,CASSSLDLWDTEAFF
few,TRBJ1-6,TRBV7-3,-,TGTGCCAGCAGCTCTACAGGGTTTTCACCCCTCCACTTT,CASSSTGFSPLHF
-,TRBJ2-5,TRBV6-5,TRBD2,TGTGCCAGCAGCTTGGGACTAGCGGAAGAGACCCAGTACTTC,CASSLGLAEETQYF
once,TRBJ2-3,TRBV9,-,TGTGCCAGCAGCGTTGCTAGTGCTACGCAGTATTTT,CASSVASATQYF
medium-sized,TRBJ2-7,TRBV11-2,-,TGTGCCAGCAGCACCTTCGGGGCGGATTACTACGAGCAGTACTTC,CASSTFGADYYEQYF
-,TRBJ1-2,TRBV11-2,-,TGTGCCAGCAGCTCATCAAGGACAGTCAACGTCTATGGCTACACCTTC,CASSSSRTVNVYGYTF
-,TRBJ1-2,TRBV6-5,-,TGTGCCAGCAGGTCCTCCGGGACATCTTATGGCTACACCTTC,CASRSSGTSYGYTF
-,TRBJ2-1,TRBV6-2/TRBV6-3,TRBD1,TGTGCCAGCAGTTCCAATCCTTACAGGGGCCCCTACAATGAGCAGTTCTTC,CASSSNPYRGPYNEQFF
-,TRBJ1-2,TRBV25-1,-,TGTGCCAGCAGTGACCGGACAGTCTATGGCTACACCTTC,CASSDRTVYGYTF
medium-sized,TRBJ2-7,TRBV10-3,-,TGTGCCATCAGTGATGGCACCACCTACGAGCAGTACTTC,CAISDGTTYEQYF
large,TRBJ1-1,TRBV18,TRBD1,TGTGCCAGCTCATCGGACAGGGGCACTGAAGCTTTCTTT,CASSSDRGTEAFF
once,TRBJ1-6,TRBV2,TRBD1,TGTGCCAGCACACAGGGGGCTGGTTCACCCCTCCACTTT,CASTQGAGSPLHF
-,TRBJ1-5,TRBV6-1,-,TGTGCCAGCAGTGAACTTGGCAATCAGCCCCAGCATTTT,CASSELGNQPQHF
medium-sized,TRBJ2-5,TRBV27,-,TGTGCCAGCTCGAGCCATAGTGCCCTGATGGAGACCCAGTACTTC,CASSSHSALMETQYF
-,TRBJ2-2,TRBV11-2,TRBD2,TGTGCCAGCGCCCCAGCGGGGGGGCTCACCGGGGAGCTGTTTTTT,CASAPAGGLTGELFF
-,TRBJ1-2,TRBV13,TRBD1,TGTGCCAGCCGGGGACAGGGCTATGGCTACACCTTC,CASRGQGYGYTF
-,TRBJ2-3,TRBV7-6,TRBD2,TGTGCCAGCAGCCCGAGGGCGGGGGGATTCACAGATACGCAGTATTTT,CASSPRAGGFTDTQYF
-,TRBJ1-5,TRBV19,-,TGTGCCAGTAGTATCGCTGGGGGTCCCTATCAGCCCCAGCATTTT,CASSIAGGPYQPQHF
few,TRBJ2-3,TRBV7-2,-,TGTGCCAGCAGCCTCGGCCCATTCCCAGATACGCAGTATTTT,CASSLGPFPDTQYF